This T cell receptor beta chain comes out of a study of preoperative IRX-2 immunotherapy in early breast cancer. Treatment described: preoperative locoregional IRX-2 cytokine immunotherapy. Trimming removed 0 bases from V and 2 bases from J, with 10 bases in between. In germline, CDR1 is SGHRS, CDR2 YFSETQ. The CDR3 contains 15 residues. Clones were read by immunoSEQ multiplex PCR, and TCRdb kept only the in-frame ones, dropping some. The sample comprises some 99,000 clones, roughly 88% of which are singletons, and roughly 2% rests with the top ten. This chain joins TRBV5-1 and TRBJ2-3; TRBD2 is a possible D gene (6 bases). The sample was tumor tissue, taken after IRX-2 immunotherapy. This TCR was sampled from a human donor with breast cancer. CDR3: CASSLAAGTTDTQYF. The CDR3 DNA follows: TGCGCCAGCAGCTTGGCTGCGGGGACCACAGATACGCAGTATTTT.